This TCR beta chain stems from a study of shared clonotypes between healthy human individuals. Some clones are missing from TCRdb's copy, which holds only in-frame ones; the method was immunoSEQ multiplex PCR. In the table there are 2 million to 2.5 million clones, over 85% of which are singletons. This CDR3 contains 21 residues. The germline V gene encodes CDR1 SGDLS and CDR2 YYNGEE. The trim removed 3 bases at V and 8 bases at J, leaving 27 bases unmatched. This TCR derives from a man aged 18 to 35 in good health. Some clones in this sample may be carry-over from other donors' samples. The chain recombines TRBV9 with TRBJ1-4; 8 nucleotides match TRBD1. Sequenced input: naive CD4+ T cells from PBMCs. The sample's subset: CD45RA+ positively selected. As DNA, the CDR3 is TGTGCCAGCAGCGCCAGACAGGGGACAACCTTTAGAGTACGTGTTGGGGAAAAACTGTTTTTT. This encodes CASSARQGTTFRVRVGEKLFF.